This passage covers 32 T cell receptor beta chains from one sample sequenced in a study of shared clonotypes between healthy human individuals. Libraries were prepared by immunoSEQ multiplex PCR; TCRdb keeps only in-frame clonotypes and omits some of them. This sample has some 2,000,000 clones, with approximately 94% found just once. Only CD45RO-negative cells positively selected for CCR7 counted as naive CD8 cells, so terminally differentiated effector memory CD45RA+ cells were excluded. Material: naive CD8+ T cells sorted from blood. These receptors originate from a man between 18 and 29 years old in good health.

The rearrangement joins TRBV28 to TRBJ1-1; D may be TRBD1 (6 bases). V lost 5 bases, J lost 1 base, and 11 bases lay in between. The CDR3 has 14 amino acids. The germline CDR1 and CDR2 sequences are MDHEN and SYDVKM. The chain's CDR3 is CASSADSKNTEAFF. The DNA of the CDR3 is TGTGCCAGCAGTGCGGACAGCAAGAACACTGAAGCTTTCTTT.

This chain joins TRBV10-3 and TRBJ1-1, with 8 bases that match TRBD1. This CDR3 has 17 residues. With V trimmed by 0 bases and J by 2 bases, 8 bases remained unmatched. Germline CDR1 is ENHRY and CDR2 is SYGVKD. DNA of the CDR3: TGTGCCATCAGTGAGTCGGGGGACAGGAGTCCTAACACTGAAGCTTTCTTT. It yields the protein CAISESGDRSPNTEAFF.

The chain couples TRBV7-9 to TRBJ1-4; D unclear. The V end was cut by 2 bases, the J end by 7 bases, with 8 bases between. Germline loops: CDR1 SEHNR, CDR2 FQNEAQ (reference sequence). The CDR3 covers 13 residues. The CDR3 protein is CASSLSFGEKLFF. In nucleotides, the CDR3 is TGTGCCAGCAGCTTAAGTTTCGGTGAAAAACTGTTTTTT.

The CDR3 DNA sequence: TGTGCCAGCAGCTTAGTCACCATAGGCGAGCAGTACTTC. It codes for CASSLVTIGEQYF. The rearrangement links TRBV7-2 to TRBJ2-7; D ambiguous. CDR1 is SGHTA, CDR2 FQGNSA, per germline. The CDR3 is 13 amino acids. Between the trimmed V and J ends, which lost 1 base and 6 bases, there was a span of 10 bases. The entire variable domain, with the rest obtained from reference TRBV7-2 and TRBJ2-7, is as follows: GAGVSQSPSNKVTEKGKDVELRCDPISGHTALYWYRQSLGQGLEFLIYFQGNSAPDKSGLPSDRFSAERTGGSVSTLTIQRTQQEDSAVYLCASSLVTIGEQYFGPGTRLTVT.

This CDR3 is CASSLYLRGILDTQYF. The CDR3 nucleotides are TGTGCCAGCAGCTTGTACCTTAGGGGGATATTAGATACGCAGTATTTT. This chain links TRBV5-6 with TRBJ2-3, with D possibly being TRBD1 (6 bases). The CDR3 spans 16 residues. Trimming took 1 base from V and 5 from J, leaving 17 bases between them. Germline assignment: CDR1 SGHDT and CDR2 YYEEEE.

The J gene is TRBJ1-1, the V gene TRBV4-1; D remains ambiguous. CDR1 MGHRA and CDR2 YSYEKL come from the germline V gene. With 4 bases removed from V and 0 bases from J, the gap between germline ends came to 12 bases. This CDR3 spans 15 amino acids. This CDR3 is CASSPEGRVNTEAFF. The CDR3 nucleotides are TGCGCCAGCAGCCCTGAAGGACGGGTGAACACTGAAGCTTTCTTT.

The chain combines TRBV4-1 with TRBJ2-1; TRBD2 agrees at 10 bases. The germline V gene has CDR1 MGHRA and CDR2 YSYEKL. This CDR3 has 16 residues. With V trimmed by 0 bases and J by 4 bases, 3 bases remained unmatched. As DNA, the CDR3 is TGCGCCAGCAGCCAAGACCGACTAGCGGGTTACAATGAGCAGTTCTTC. Translation gives CASSQDRLAGYNEQFF.

The V call is TRBV9, the J call TRBJ2-1; 8 bases are shared with TRBD2. Trimming at V came to 4 bases and at J to 8 bases, leaving 11 bases not matched to a gene. Germline V gene data show CDR1 as SGDLS and CDR2 as YYNGEE. This CDR3 has 15 amino acids. CDR3 DNA: TGTGCCAGCAGCCCCTCAGGTACGGGAGGGGATGAGCAGTTCTTC. Its translation: CASSPSGTGGDEQFF.

The chain joins TRBV27 to TRBJ2-3, with a weak D call TRBD1 (5 bases). There are 13 residues in the CDR3. The ends were cut back, 6 bases at V and 1 base at J, with 8 bases in the middle. Germline CDR1 MNHEY, CDR2 SMNVEV (reference sequence). DNA for the CDR3: TGTGCCAGCAGGGGGCTGGGCACAGATACGCAGTATTTT. This gives the protein CASRGLGTDTQYF.

V gene TRBV5-5 combines with J gene TRBJ1-6; TRBD1 might be the D (5 bases). CDR1 SGHKS and CDR2 YYEKEE come from the germline V gene (reference sequence). The V and J ends lost 6 bases and 13 bases respectively, with 20 bases between them. This CDR3 comprises 14 residues. The CDR3 DNA reads TGTGCCAGCACGCTAGACTCCTTCGAGGGGCCCCTCCACTTT. It codes for CASTLDSFEGPLHF.

The V gene is TRBV28, the J gene TRBJ1-2, with D perhaps TRBD1 (5 bases). This CDR3 contains 14 residues. The V gene lost 3 bases and the J gene lost 4 bases, with 12 bases spanning the gap. The germline CDR1 and CDR2 sequences are MDHEN and SYDVKM. CDR3 in amino acids: CASSFTGTVYGYTF. CDR3 nucleotide sequence: TGTGCCAGCAGTTTTACCGGGACGGTCTATGGCTACACCTTC.

The V gene is TRBV27, the J gene TRBJ2-1; D is ambiguous. Trimming left V 8 bases short and J 4 bases short, with 12 bases between. This CDR3 comprises 13 residues. Germline assignment: CDR1 MNHEY and CDR2 SMNVEV (reference sequence). The CDR3 DNA reads TGTGCCAGCCGTTCCCCCCTTTACAATGAGCAGTTCTTC. Its protein is CASRSPLYNEQFF.

V is TRBV6-5 and J is TRBJ1-1, with a possible D match to TRBD1 (5 bases). The CDR3 extends over 15 amino acids. Trimming cost V 0 bases and J 6 bases, with 14 bases left between them. Germline CDR1 MNHEY, CDR2 SVGAGI. The CDR3 here is CASSYSGEGRSEAFF. The CDR3 coding sequence is TGTGCCAGCAGTTACTCGGGGGAGGGTAGGTCTGAAGCTTTCTTT.

The chain employs TRBV6-4 and TRBJ2-2, with D maybe TRBD1 (5 bases). The CDR3 is made up of 13 amino acids. The germline V and J ends were trimmed by 3 bases and 4 bases, with 6 bases remaining between them. CDR1 and CDR2 (germline): MRHNA, SNTAGT. DNA of the CDR3: TGTGCCAGCAGTGAAGGGGCCACCGGGGAGCTGTTTTTT. Its translation: CASSEGATGELFF.

The chain couples TRBV27 to TRBJ2-1; maybe TRBD2 (5 bases). The ends were cut back, 10 bases at V and 2 bases at J, with 18 bases in the middle. Germline V CDR1 and CDR2: MNHEY, SMNVEV (reference sequence). This CDR3 has 15 residues. CDR3 loop: CATRWRAHPYNEQFF. The CDR3 DNA reads as TGTGCCACCCGGTGGCGGGCCCATCCCTACAATGAGCAGTTCTTC.

The chain links TRBV5-4 to TRBJ2-7; D remains ambiguous. Germline V gives CDR1 SGHNT, CDR2 YYREEE (reference sequence). V gave up 2 bases and J gave up 6 bases, with 9 bases separating them. The CDR3 has 12 residues. CDR3 residues: CASSFWESEQYF. The CDR3 DNA sequence: TGTGCCAGCAGCTTTTGGGAAAGCGAGCAGTACTTC.

The chain is built from TRBV27 and TRBJ2-3, with D perhaps matching TRBD1 (6 bases). The CDR3 is made up of 15 amino acids. Per germline, CDR1 MNHEY and CDR2 SMNVEV (reference sequence). The V gene lost 2 bases and the J gene lost 5 bases, with 14 bases spanning the gap. The CDR3 sequence is CASSLEGQGLDTQYF. The CDR3 DNA reads as TGTGCCAGCAGTTTAGAAGGCCAGGGGTTAGATACGCAGTATTTT.

J is TRBJ1-1 and V is TRBV10-2; D not certain. Germline V gives CDR1 WSHSY, CDR2 SAAADI. This CDR3 spans 12 amino acids. The ends were cut back, 0 bases at V and 4 bases at J, with 3 bases in the middle. CDR3 in DNA: TGCGCCAGCAGTGAGTCGTCCACTGAAGCTTTCTTT. Encoded protein: CASSESSTEAFF.

This clone was seen just once. This chain uses TRBV9 with TRBJ2-1, with 13 nucleotides matching TRBD2. There are 16 residues in the CDR3. CDR1 and CDR2 (germline): SGDLS, YYNGEE. The J segment lost 5 bases and the V segment lost 0 bases, leaving 2 bases of the junction unmatched. The DNA of the CDR3 is TGTGCCAGCAGCGTAGGGACTAGCGGGAGCGACAATGAGCAGTTCTTC. This codes for CASSVGTSGSDNEQFF.

The gene calls are TRBV6-6 and TRBJ1-1; D is unclear. The germline gives CDR1 MNHNY, CDR2 SVGAGI (reference sequence). Trimming cost V 2 bases and J 7 bases, with 14 bases left between them. There are 14 residues in the CDR3. The CDR3 loop is CASSYHPQGDEAFF. In DNA form, the CDR3 reads TGTGCCAGCAGTTACCATCCACAAGGAGATGAAGCTTTCTTT.

This clone was found a few times. The chain couples TRBV11-2 to TRBJ1-5; D is unresolved. Trimming removed 0 bases from V and 0 bases from J, with 6 bases in between. From germline, CDR1 is SGHAT and CDR2 FQNNGV. CDR3 size: 15 residues. For the CDR3, the DNA is TGTGCCAGCAGCTTAGATCTGATTAGCAATCAGCCCCAGCATTTT. This encodes CASSLDLISNQPQHF.

This chain links TRBV5-6 with TRBJ2-7; 7 nucleotides line up with TRBD1. The CDR3 is 14 amino acids. V trimming: 2 bases; J trimming: 0 bases; junction bases outside the gene matches: 2. CDR1 and CDR2 from the germline V gene are SGHDT and YYEEEE. DNA for the CDR3: TGTGCCAGCAGCTTCCCAGGGGGCTCCTACGAGCAGTACTTC. Translation gives CASSFPGGSYEQYF.

This clone has just a few counts. The rearrangement links TRBV4-2 to TRBJ1-1; D unclear. Per germline, CDR1 LGHNA and CDR2 YNFKEQ. With 1 base removed from V and 3 bases from J, the gap between germline ends came to 3 bases. There are 12 residues in the CDR3. The CDR3 loop is CASSQVDTEAFF. CDR3 nucleotide sequence: TGTGCCAGCAGCCAAGTCGACACTGAAGCTTTCTTT.

CDR3 sequence: CASSLSDVYNEQFF. The CDR3 bases are TGTGCCAGCAGTTTATCGGACGTGTACAATGAGCAGTTCTTC. The gene calls are TRBV27 and TRBJ2-1; D is ambiguous. V lost 0 bases to trimming and J lost 4 bases, with 7 bases between them. The CDR3 sequence is 14 residues long. The germline gives CDR1 MNHEY, CDR2 SMNVEV (reference sequence).

This chain links TRBV7-9 with TRBJ1-4; TRBD1 matches 8 bases. Unmatched junction bases numbered 7, after V lost 7 bases and J lost 3 bases. CDR1 and CDR2 (germline): SEHNR, FQNEAQ (reference sequence). CDR3 size: 15 residues. CDR3 DNA sequence: TGTGCCAGCAACCCGCAGGGGGCGGCTAATGAAAAACTGTTTTTT. It encodes CASNPQGAANEKLFF.

The genes are TRBV6-1 and TRBJ1-1; 7 bases are a match to TRBD1. The CDR3 has 12 amino acids. CDR1 is MNHNS and CDR2 is SASEGT in the germline V gene. Losses at the gene ends were 4 bases for V and 8 bases for J; bases not matched to a gene: 4. The CDR3 reads CASSGGQLEAFF. CDR3 DNA sequence: TGTGCCAGCAGTGGGGGACAGCTAGAAGCTTTCTTT.

The sample holds one count of this clone. The chain links TRBV9 to TRBJ2-3; no definite D call. Trimming pared 4 bases from V and 6 bases from J, leaving 9 bases between. The CDR3 contains 12 residues. Germline assignment: CDR1 SGDLS and CDR2 YYNGEE. The CDR3: CASSPGIDTQYF. The CDR3 nucleotides are TGTGCCAGCAGCCCCGGCATTGATACGCAGTATTTT.

About this clone itself: The sample has other DNA sequences that encode this CDR3 too. The chain recombines TRBV9 with TRBJ1-1; possible D gene TRBD1, 5 bases. The germline gives CDR1 SGDLS, CDR2 YYNGEE. There are 13 residues in the CDR3. The V end lost 2 bases, the J end lost 5 bases, and 10 bases lay between the germline ends. CDR3 loop: CASSVRGGTEAFF. Written as DNA, the CDR3 is TGTGCCAGCAGCGTCCGGGGCGGTACTGAAGCTTTCTTT.

V is TRBV13 and J is TRBJ2-1, with no clear D. The CDR3 runs to 15 residues. CDR1 is PRHDT, CDR2 FYEKMQ, per germline (reference sequence). The V end was cut by 2 bases, the J end by 4 bases, with 12 bases between. In DNA form, the CDR3 reads TGTGCCAGCAGCTTACCGGATCAGGAATACAATGAGCAGTTCTTC. It codes for CASSLPDQEYNEQFF. Supplemented by reference TRBV13 and TRBJ2-1, the full variable domain reads AAGVIQSPRHLIKEKRETATLKCYPIPRHDTVYWYQQGPGQDPQFLISFYEKMQSDKGSIPDRFSAQQFSDYHSELNMSSLELGDSALYFCASSLPDQEYNEQFFGPGTRLTVL.

The chain has TRBV19 and TRBJ1-4; D unresolved. CDR3 length: 16 residues. CDR1 and CDR2 (germline): LNHDA, SQIVND (reference sequence). V gave up 5 bases and J gave up 0 bases, with 13 bases separating them. The CDR3 sequence: CASSVRGLTTNEKLFF. The CDR3 nucleotides are TGTGCCAGTAGTGTTCGGGGATTGACAACTAATGAAAAACTGTTTTTT.

This clone has just one count. This chain connects TRBV15 to TRBJ1-2, with 7 nucleotides matching TRBD1. CDR1 is LNHNV and CDR2 is YYDKDF in the germline V gene (reference sequence). J was trimmed by 3 bases and V by 3 bases; bases with no gene match: 10. The CDR3 sequence is 16 residues long. The CDR3: CATSSHTRQGDYGYTF. As DNA, the CDR3 is TGTGCCACCAGCAGCCACACACGACAGGGCGACTATGGCTACACCTTC.

The chain uses TRBV4-2 and TRBJ2-2; D not resolved. The germline CDR1 and CDR2 sequences are LGHNA and YNFKEQ. The CDR3 covers 15 residues. V lost 4 bases to trimming and J lost 7 bases, with 16 bases between them. CDR3 DNA sequence: TGTGCCAGCAGCCCAGCTAGGGTCGCTATCGGGGAGCTGTTTTTT. Its protein product is CASSPARVAIGELFF.